These 11 T cell receptor beta chains were all obtained from the same sample, sequenced in a study of vaccination and CD4 T cells after COVID-19. The sample's treatment: roughly nine-day PBMC culture with coronavirus spike peptide pools or control peptides (ViraFEST assay). During the years 2011-2018, before the COVID-19 pandemic, the unexposed donor's CD4+ T cells were collected. Oncomine TCR Beta short-read sequencing was applied to DNA from cultured CD4+ T cells. Genomic DNA was isolated from cultured CD4+ T cells. Via MiXCR, TCRdb re-called the PCR reads, giving one row per CDR3 protein. The sample has about 6,800 distinct CDR3 sequences; just under 35% are singletons. Which antigens these TCRs recognize remains unknown. Sequenced material: CD4+ T cells from blood, cultured in vitro. The receptors were gathered from a human donor in good health.

The table lists this clonotype with a few counts. The chain has TRBV6-5 and TRBJ2-1, with a weak D call TRBD1 (5 bases). Germline CDR1 MNHEY, CDR2 SVGAGI. V gave up 0 bases and J gave up 1 base, with 10 bases separating them. The CDR3 runs to 16 residues. DNA of the CDR3: TGTGCCAGCAGTTACTCATCACAGGAATCCTACAATGAGCAGTTCTTC. Translating gives CASSYSSQESYNEQFF.

This clonotype has only a few counts. V gene TRBV20-1 combines with J gene TRBJ1-1; TRBD1 matches at 9 bases. The germline CDR1 and CDR2 sequences are DFQATT and SNEGSKA (reference sequence). There are 14 residues in the CDR3. Germline trimming cut 7 bases from V and 0 bases from J; bases unmatched to any gene: 6. CDR3 region: CSVRTGAVNTEAFF. CDR3 nucleotide sequence: TGCAGTGTTAGGACAGGGGCGGTGAACACTGAAGCTTTCTTT.

The chain joins TRBV7-6 to TRBJ2-5, with D possibly being TRBD2 (6 bases). The CDR3 consists of 15 residues. Germline V gene data show CDR1 as SGHVS and CDR2 as FNYEAQ. Trimming shortened V by 5 bases and J by 4 bases, and 17 bases separated the two germline ends. CDR3: CASSPLRGTGETQYF. CDR3 DNA: TGTGCCAGCAGCCCCCTCCGGGGGACGGGAGAGACCCAGTACTTC. The full variable domain, its missing parts supplied by reference TRBV7-6 and TRBJ2-5, is GAGVSQSPRYKVTKRGQDVALRCDPISGHVSLYWYRQALGQGPEFLTYFNYEAQQDKSGLPNDRFSAERPEGSISTLTIQRTEQRDSAMYRCASSPLRGTGETQYFGPGTRLLVL.

The gene calls are TRBV4-3 and TRBJ2-1, with 7 bases that match TRBD2. Per the germline V gene, CDR1 is LGHNA and CDR2 is YSLEER. The length of the CDR3 is 15 residues. The V gene end was trimmed by 0 bases and the J gene end by 7 bases; junction bases not matched to a gene: 6. The CDR3 spells CASSQDLFGGNEQFF. Written as DNA, the CDR3 is TGCGCCAGCAGCCAAGATCTCTTCGGGGGGAATGAGCAGTTCTTC.

This chain uses TRBV6-1 with TRBJ2-5, with D perhaps TRBD2 (5 bases). Germline V lookup: CDR1 MNHNS, CDR2 SASEGT. V was shortened by 6 bases and J by 4 bases, with 18 bases between the two germline ends. The CDR3 runs 15 residues. CDR3 bases: TGTGCCAGCAGCCTCCCGGGGAGCGTGTCAGAGACCCAGTACTTC. Its protein is CASSLPGSVSETQYF.

This clonotype has just a few counts. This chain connects TRBV19 to TRBJ1-2, with D tentatively TRBD1 (6 bases). CDR3 length equals 15 residues. Germline V gene data show CDR1 as LNHDA and CDR2 as SQIVND (reference sequence). The V end was cut by 7 bases, the J end by 6 bases, with 21 bases between. CDR3 in amino acids: CASTEIAGTRHGYTF. Here the CDR3 DNA reads TGTGCCAGTACTGAAATAGCCGGGACAAGGCATGGCTACACCTTC.

V usage is TRBV5-1 and J usage is TRBJ2-7; 7 bases fit TRBD1. The CDR3 is 15 amino acids. From germline, CDR1 is SGHRS and CDR2 YFSETQ. V was pared by 4 bases and J by 0 bases, with 7 bases of the junction left unmatched. The CDR3 protein is CASSQGQVDSYEQYF. CDR3 coding DNA: TGCGCCAGCAGCCAAGGACAGGTCGACTCCTACGAGCAGTACTTC.

This clonotype has a handful of counts. The rearrangement joins TRBV29-1 to TRBJ1-1; tentatively, D is TRBD1 (6 bases). The germline V gene encodes CDR1 SQVTM and CDR2 ANQGSEA. CDR3 length: 12 residues. Deletions cut 7 bases from V and 7 bases from J, with 16 bases between. CDR3 loop: CSALGGLGEAFF. The CDR3, as DNA: TGCAGCGCCCTTGGGGGCTTGGGTGAAGCTTTCTTT. Together with reference TRBV29-1 and TRBJ1-1, the CDR3 gives the full variable domain: SAVISQKPSRDICQRGTSLTIQCQVDSQVTMMFWYRQQPGQSLTLIATANQGSEATYESGFVIDKFPISRPNLTFSTLTVSNMSPEDSSIYLCSALGGLGEAFFGQGTRLTVV.

The genes are TRBV27 and TRBJ2-4; 9 bases are a match to TRBD1. The CDR3 runs 15 residues. The ends lost 7 bases at V and 7 bases at J; junction bases unmatched: 11. Germline lookup yields CDR1 MNHEY and CDR2 SMNVEV (reference sequence). This chain's CDR3 is CASNEQGAGFNIQYF. In DNA form, the CDR3 reads TGTGCCAGCAACGAACAGGGGGCCGGATTCAACATTCAGTACTTC.

This clonotype was seen a few times. The chain is built from TRBV19 and TRBJ2-7; possible D gene TRBD2, 6 bases. The germline gives CDR1 LNHDA, CDR2 SQIVND (reference sequence). There are 15 residues in the CDR3. V was cut by 2 bases and J by 2 bases, with 13 bases left in between. Here the CDR3 DNA reads TGTGCCAGTAGTATATTTAGCGGACTTACCTACGAGCAGTACTTC. It codes for CASSIFSGLTYEQYF.

The rearrangement links TRBV28 to TRBJ1-2; tentatively, D is TRBD1 (6 bases). CDR1 and CDR2 (germline): MDHEN, SYDVKM. The CDR3 contains 14 residues. Trimming cost V 10 bases and J 4 bases, with 19 bases left between them. This CDR3 reads CAIRIGQTAYGYTF. The DNA for the CDR3 is TGTGCCATCCGAATTGGACAGACAGCCTATGGCTACACCTTC.